This TCR beta chain was sequenced during a study of cytomegalovirus exposure and HLA in healthy donors. Study-wide context: The Caucasian-associated ancestry cluster contained about 80% of the 300 to 450 genotyped donors.

Whole-study results and caveats: The likely explanation for a cluster of highly shared sequence variants was sequencing artifact. Reportedly, HLA-A and HLA-B alleles of most subjects were accurately predicted from TCR beta.

PCR primers comprised 60 Vbeta and 13 Jbeta primers. TCRdb keeps only in-frame clones here, not all; method: immunoSEQ multiplex PCR. The repertoire holds 110,000 or so clones, with roughly 71% as singletons. In regard to this clone: Antigen: not known.

V dropped 0 bases and J dropped 1 base, with 10 bases sitting between them. CDR1 is SGHTA and CDR2 is FQGTGA in the germline V gene. The CDR3 length is 16 residues. The sequence was collected from a man younger than 30 in good health and CMV-seropositive. Material: PBMCs. The chain has TRBV7-3 and TRBJ2-1, with a tentative D call TRBD2 (5 bases). CDR3: CASSLTLLASYNEQFF. In DNA form, the CDR3 reads TGTGCCAGCAGCTTAACACTCCTAGCTTCCTACAATGAGCAGTTCTTC.